A selection of T cell receptor beta chains follows, all from one sample in a study of cytomegalovirus exposure and HLA in healthy donors. Here immunoSEQ multiplex PCR was the method, and the copy in TCRdb shows in-frame clones only, minus some. This table has roughly 130,000 clones, 80% appearing once. Sequenced material: PBMCs. The receptors were sampled from a man aged 35 to 55 in good health and CMV-seronegative. The CDR3 runs from the conserved cysteine through the conserved F or W. A D gene is named only where the DNA matches it firmly. Clone sizes are given selectively: once, few, many, or a class where the clone is expanded.

J gene: TRBJ1-3; D gene: NA; V gene: TRBV6-1; clone size: NA; CDR3 protein: CASSDGRLSGNTIYF; CDR3 DNA: TGTGCCAGCAGTGACGGCCGACTCTCTGGAAACACCATATATTTT
J gene: TRBJ2-7; D gene: NA; V gene: TRBV7-3; clone size: NA; CDR3 protein: CASSLTGTQGKQYF; CDR3 DNA: TGTGCCAGCAGCCTCACCGGGACTCAGGGCAAGCAGTACTTC
J gene: TRBJ1-5; D gene: TRBD1; V gene: TRBV30; clone size: NA; CDR3 protein: CAWSVGDRGNQPQHF; CDR3 DNA: TGTGCCTGGAGTGTAGGTGACAGGGGCAATCAGCCCCAGCATTTT
J gene: TRBJ1-6; D gene: TRBD1; V gene: TRBV4-2; clone size: NA; CDR3 protein: CASSQGRAGGNSPLHF; CDR3 DNA: TGTGCCAGCAGCCAAGGACGGGCAGGGGGCAATTCACCCCTCCACTTT
J gene: TRBJ1-2; D gene: NA; V gene: TRBV10-3; clone size: NA; CDR3 protein: CAIGEQGNYGYTF; CDR3 DNA: TGTGCCATCGGGGAACAGGGAAACTATGGCTACACCTTC
J gene: TRBJ2-7; D gene: NA; V gene: TRBV30; clone size: NA; CDR3 protein: CAWRSGRGAYEQYF; CDR3 DNA: TGTGCCTGGAGATCGGGGAGGGGGGCCTACGAGCAGTACTTC
J gene: TRBJ1-1; D gene: NA; V gene: TRBV6-5; clone size: NA; CDR3 protein: CASCHRDNSLGAFF; CDR3 DNA: TGTGCCAGCTGCCATAGGGACAACTCCTTGGGAGCTTTCTTT
J gene: TRBJ1-5; D gene: TRBD1; V gene: TRBV27; clone size: NA; CDR3 protein: CASSPRTGPQHF; CDR3 DNA: TGTGCCAGCAGTCCGAGGACAGGGCCCCAGCATTTT
J gene: TRBJ2-7; D gene: NA; V gene: TRBV19; clone size: few; CDR3 protein: CASSTVQGNYEQYF; CDR3 DNA: TGTGCCAGTAGTACCGTACAGGGCAACTACGAGCAGTACTTC
J gene: TRBJ2-3; D gene: NA; V gene: TRBV13; clone size: once; CDR3 protein: CASSRGDTQYF; CDR3 DNA: TGTGCCAGCAGCCGAGGAGATACGCAGTATTTT
J gene: TRBJ1-6; D gene: NA; V gene: TRBV4-2; clone size: once; CDR3 protein: CASSQDPQNSPLHF; CDR3 DNA: TGTGCCAGCAGCCAAGATCCCCAAAATTCACCCCTCCACTTT
J gene: TRBJ2-5; D gene: TRBD2; V gene: TRBV5-6; clone size: NA; CDR3 protein: CASSLSGGAGETQYF; CDR3 DNA: TGTGCCAGCAGCTTGTCCGGGGGGGCCGGTGAGACCCAGTACTTC
J gene: TRBJ1-2; D gene: TRBD1; V gene: TRBV28; clone size: once; CDR3 protein: CASSLPLRQGAGGYTF; CDR3 DNA: TGTGCCAGCAGTTTACCCCTAAGACAGGGGGCTGGTGGCTACACCTTC
J gene: TRBJ2-7; D gene: TRBD1; V gene: TRBV5-1; clone size: once; CDR3 protein: CASSLGGQGFEQYF; CDR3 DNA: TGCGCCAGCAGCTTGGGGGGACAGGGGTTCGAGCAGTACTTC
J gene: TRBJ1-4; D gene: NA; V gene: TRBV11-1; clone size: NA; CDR3 protein: CASSPGDLEKLFF; CDR3 DNA: TGTGCCAGCAGCCCGGGGGACCTCGAAAAACTGTTTTTT
J gene: TRBJ1-1; D gene: NA; V gene: TRBV7-8; clone size: NA; CDR3 protein: CASRRGGNTEAFF; CDR3 DNA: TGTGCCAGCAGGAGAGGAGGGAACACTGAAGCTTTCTTT
J gene: TRBJ1-5; D gene: TRBD1; V gene: TRBV19; clone size: NA; CDR3 protein: CASSMGQVSNQPQHF; CDR3 DNA: TGTGCCAGTAGTATGGGACAGGTTAGCAATCAGCCCCAGCATTTT
J gene: TRBJ2-7; D gene: TRBD2; V gene: TRBV7-8; clone size: NA; CDR3 protein: CASSSLRDYPYEQYF; CDR3 DNA: TGTGCCAGCAGCTCGCTCCGGGACTACCCCTACGAGCAGTACTTC
J gene: TRBJ2-7; D gene: NA; V gene: TRBV30; clone size: NA; CDR3 protein: CAWSVMEAGEQYF; CDR3 DNA: TGTGCCTGGAGTGTAATGGAGGCGGGAGAGCAGTACTTC
J gene: TRBJ2-5; D gene: NA; V gene: TRBV18; clone size: NA; CDR3 protein: CASSPQQETQYF; CDR3 DNA: TGTGCCAGCTCACCTCAACAAGAGACCCAGTACTTC
J gene: TRBJ1-4; D gene: NA; V gene: TRBV7-4; clone size: NA; CDR3 protein: CASSHLAATNEKLFF; CDR3 DNA: TGTGCCAGCAGCCACCTGGCAGCAACTAATGAAAAACTGTTTTTT
J gene: TRBJ2-1; D gene: TRBD2; V gene: TRBV7-2; clone size: NA; CDR3 protein: CASSSSGSGYNEQFF; CDR3 DNA: TGTGCCAGCAGCTCTAGCGGGAGTGGCTACAATGAGCAGTTCTTC
J gene: TRBJ2-3; D gene: NA; V gene: TRBV7-2; clone size: NA; CDR3 protein: CASSLQPSADTQYF; CDR3 DNA: TGTGCCAGCAGCCTCCAACCTAGCGCAGATACGCAGTATTTT
J gene: TRBJ2-7; D gene: TRBD2; V gene: TRBV14; clone size: NA; CDR3 protein: CASSRGTSGTPYEQYF; CDR3 DNA: TGTGCCAGCAGCAGGGGGACTAGCGGAACCCCCTACGAGCAGTACTTC
J gene: TRBJ2-5; D gene: NA; V gene: TRBV5-4; clone size: NA; CDR3 protein: CASSLQVGFAETQYF; CDR3 DNA: TGTGCCAGCAGCTTACAGGTTGGCTTCGCGGAGACCCAGTACTTC
J gene: TRBJ1-1; D gene: TRBD1; V gene: TRBV10-3; clone size: NA; CDR3 protein: CAIRRDSMNTEAFF; CDR3 DNA: TGTGCCATCAGGCGGGACAGCATGAACACTGAAGCTTTCTTT
J gene: TRBJ1-1; D gene: NA; V gene: TRBV7-8; clone size: NA; CDR3 protein: CASSFSQMNTEAFF; CDR3 DNA: TGTGCCAGCAGCTTTTCACAGATGAACACTGAAGCTTTCTTT
J gene: TRBJ1-5; D gene: TRBD1; V gene: TRBV18; clone size: NA; CDR3 protein: CASSADRNQPQHF; CDR3 DNA: TGTGCCAGCTCGGCGGACAGGAACCAGCCCCAGCATTTT
J gene: TRBJ2-7; D gene: TRBD2; V gene: TRBV29-1; clone size: NA; CDR3 protein: CSVAGTSGRRTYEQYF; CDR3 DNA: TGCAGCGTGGCAGGGACTAGCGGAAGGCGCACCTACGAGCAGTACTTC
J gene: TRBJ2-1; D gene: NA; V gene: TRBV19; clone size: NA; CDR3 protein: CATEGRYGYNEQFF; CDR3 DNA: TGTGCCACCGAGGGCAGATATGGCTACAATGAGCAGTTCTTC
J gene: TRBJ1-5; D gene: TRBD1; V gene: TRBV7-6; clone size: NA; CDR3 protein: CASSLTGGTSQPQHF; CDR3 DNA: TGTGCCAGCAGCTTGACAGGGGGCACGAGTCAGCCCCAGCATTTT
J gene: TRBJ1-3; D gene: TRBD1; V gene: TRBV28; clone size: few; CDR3 protein: CASSPRTGGIGNTIYF; CDR3 DNA: TGTGCCAGCAGTCCCCGGACAGGGGGCATTGGAAACACCATATATTTT
J gene: TRBJ1-4; D gene: NA; V gene: TRBV7-9; clone size: NA; CDR3 protein: CASSPLGEKLFF; CDR3 DNA: TGTGCCAGCAGCCCCCTCGGTGAAAAACTGTTTTTT
J gene: TRBJ1-2; D gene: TRBD1; V gene: TRBV6-5; clone size: NA; CDR3 protein: CASSYSTGGGYTF; CDR3 DNA: TGTGCCAGCAGTTACTCGACAGGGGGCGGCTACACCTTC
J gene: TRBJ1-1; D gene: NA; V gene: TRBV5-6; clone size: NA; CDR3 protein: CASSFRSIRNTEAFF; CDR3 DNA: TGTGCCAGCAGCTTCAGGTCCATCAGGAACACTGAAGCTTTCTTT